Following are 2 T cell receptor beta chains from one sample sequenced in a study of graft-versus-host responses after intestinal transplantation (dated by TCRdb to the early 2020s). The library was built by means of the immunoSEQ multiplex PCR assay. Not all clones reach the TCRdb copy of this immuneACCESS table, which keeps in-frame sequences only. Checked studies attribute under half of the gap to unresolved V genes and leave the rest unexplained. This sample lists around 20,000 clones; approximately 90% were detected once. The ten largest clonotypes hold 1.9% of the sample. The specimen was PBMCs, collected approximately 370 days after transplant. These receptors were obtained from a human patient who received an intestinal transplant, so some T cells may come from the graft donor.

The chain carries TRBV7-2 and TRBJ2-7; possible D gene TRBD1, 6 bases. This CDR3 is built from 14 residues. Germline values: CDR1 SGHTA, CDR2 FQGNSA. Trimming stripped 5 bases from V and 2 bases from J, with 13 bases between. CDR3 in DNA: TGTGCCAGCAGCGTTTCCGGGACAACCTACGAGCAGTACTTC. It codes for CASSVSGTTYEQYF. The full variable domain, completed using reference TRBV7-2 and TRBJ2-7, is GAGVSQSPSNKVTEKGKDVELRCDPISGHTALYWYRQSLGQGLEFLIYFQGNSAPDKSGLPSDRFSAERTGGSVSTLTIQRTQQEDSAVYLCASSVSGTTYEQYFGPGTRLTVT.

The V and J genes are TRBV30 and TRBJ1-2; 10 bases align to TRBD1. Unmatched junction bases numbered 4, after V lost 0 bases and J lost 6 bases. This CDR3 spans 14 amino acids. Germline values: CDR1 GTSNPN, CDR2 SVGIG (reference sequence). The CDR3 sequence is CAWSVQGTGDGYTF. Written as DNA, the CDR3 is TGTGCCTGGAGTGTACAAGGGACAGGGGATGGCTACACCTTC.